Below, 27 T cell receptor beta chains from the same sample are listed, as sequenced in a study of T-cell reconstitution after alpha-beta-depleted transplantation in children. Researchers prepared the TCRbeta library using unique molecular identifiers, the study reports. TCRdb re-analysed the PCR reads in MiXCR, keeping a single row per CDR3 protein. This table holds 600,000 to 700,000 distinct CDR3 sequences, roughly 17% found once. This material consisted of PBMCs from the stem cell graft donor, taken from the stem cell graft. The receptors were gathered from a human donor who donated a stem cell graft to a child with acute myeloid leukemia.

This clonotype was found many times. The V and J genes are TRBV20-1 and TRBJ1-6; possibly TRBD1 for D (6 bases). Trimming pared 8 bases from V and 5 bases from J, leaving 16 bases between. The germline V gene has CDR1 DFQATT and CDR2 SNEGSKA (reference sequence). The CDR3 has 14 amino acids. The CDR3 loop reads CSLKRTGNNSPLHF. DNA for the CDR3: TGCAGTCTCAAACGTACAGGGAATAATTCACCCCTCCACTTT.

The rearrangement links TRBV11-1 to TRBJ2-3; maybe TRBD1 (6 bases). The CDR3 has 19 amino acids. Trimming removed 5 bases at V and 1 base at J, with 25 bases between. Germline loops: CDR1 SGHAT, CDR2 FQDESV (reference sequence). The CDR3 DNA sequence: TGTGCCAGCAGCCCACCCTTACGGACAGTCCCTTTACGCACAGATACGCAGTATTTT. This gives the protein CASSPPLRTVPLRTDTQYF.

With respect to this clonotype: This may arise from a read error, as a much more abundant clone is one base away. The V gene is TRBV5-5, the J gene TRBJ1-1; 7 bases agree with TRBD1. Germline-derived CDR1 and CDR2 are SGHKS and YYEKEE (reference sequence). The ends lost 10 bases at V and 4 bases at J; junction bases unmatched: 16. The CDR3 sequence is 15 residues long. The CDR3: CAGTLQGGGSTEAFF. The DNA of the CDR3 is TGTGCCGGCACCCTCCAAGGGGGCGGGAGCACTGAAGCTTTCTTT.

This clonotype was detected ten times or more. V and J are TRBV20-1 and TRBJ1-4; maybe TRBD1 (6 bases). CDR1 is DFQATT and CDR2 is SNEGSKA in the germline V gene (reference sequence). Trimming cost V 3 bases and J 0 bases, with 17 bases left between them. The length of the CDR3 is 17 residues. The CDR3 DNA reads as TGCAGTGCTAGTACGGCAGGACAGCCGGCAACTAATGAAAAACTGTTTTTT. Residues: CSASTAGQPATNEKLFF.

Ten or more counts support this clonotype. The chain has TRBV20-1 and TRBJ2-1, with D maybe TRBD1 (6 bases). There are 15 residues in the CDR3. Trimming stripped 0 bases from V and 7 bases from J, with 16 bases between. CDR1 is DFQATT, CDR2 SNEGSKA, per germline (reference sequence). The CDR3 region has the DNA TGCAGTGCTAGAGATCCTGCCCAGGGACAAAATGAGCAGTTCTTC. Translation gives CSARDPAQGQNEQFF.

This clonotype was picked up many times. The chain has TRBV5-1 and TRBJ2-7; D remains unclear. Germline assignment: CDR1 SGHRS and CDR2 YFSETQ. V lost 2 bases to trimming and J lost 5 bases, with 5 bases between them. CDR3 length equals 11 residues. The CDR3 nucleotides are TGCGCCAGCAGCTTCGGACACGAGCAGTACTTC. It specifies CASSFGHEQYF.

This chain uses TRBV24-1 with TRBJ2-2, with D maybe TRBD2 (5 bases). Germline assignment: CDR1 KGHDR and CDR2 SFDVKD. V lost 9 bases to trimming and J lost 4 bases, with 11 bases between them. CDR3 size: 13 residues. CDR3 region: CATRQAGTGELFF. The DNA for the CDR3 is TGTGCCACCCGGCAGGCGGGCACCGGGGAGCTGTTTTTT.

This clonotype was found a few times. The rearrangement links TRBV5-5 to TRBJ2-3; maybe TRBD1 (5 bases). The V end lost 3 bases, the J end lost 3 bases, and 17 bases lay between the germline ends. Germline CDR1 and CDR2: SGHKS and YYEKEE (reference sequence). The CDR3 runs to 16 residues. The CDR3 DNA is TGTGCCAGCAGCTACGTAAGGGGCGTAGGAACAGATACGCAGTATTTT. It is translated as CASSYVRGVGTDTQYF.

This clonotype was observed a single time. The V gene is TRBV20-1, the J gene TRBJ2-7, with a tentative D call TRBD1 (5 bases). The CDR3 has 18 residues. The germline gives CDR1 DFQATT, CDR2 SNEGSKA (reference sequence). DNA for the CDR3: TGCTGGGGCGCAGCCCCCGGCCTGGGCAGGTCGATCCTCTACGAGCAGTACTTC. It yields the protein CWGAAPGLGRSILYEQYF.

The chain is built from TRBV20-1 and TRBJ2-4; TRBD2 aligns across 11 bases. From germline, CDR1 is DFQATT and CDR2 SNEGSKA (reference sequence). J was trimmed by 6 bases and V by 6 bases; bases with no gene match: 10. This CDR3 spans 15 amino acids. The CDR3 loop is CSASVSGGVGNIQYF. The CDR3 nucleotides read TGCAGTGCCTCGGTTAGCGGGGGGGTGGGAAACATTCAGTACTTC.

This clonotype was seen repeatedly, ten times or more. This chain links TRBV21-1 with TRBJ2-7; TRBD2 reflects the table's D call only, with no check against the DNA. TRBV21-1 is marked as a pseudogene. This CDR3 contains 15 residues. CDR3 protein: CASTPSGGTSREQYV. CDR3 coding DNA: TGTGCCAGCACCCCTAGCGGGGGTACATCGCGTGAGCAGTACGTC.

This clonotype was detected many times. This chain links TRBV20-1 with TRBJ1-1; D remains ambiguous. The CDR3 length is 11 residues. V was trimmed by 4 bases and J by 8 bases, leaving 11 bases between them. CDR1 and CDR2 from the germline V gene are DFQATT and SNEGSKA (reference sequence). Written as DNA, the CDR3 is TGCAGTGCTATCGACCCCCCGGAAGCTTTCTTT. Translated: CSAIDPPEAFF.

CDR3 residues: CASSSASGGPISYNEQFF. CDR3 nucleotides: TGTGCCAGCAGCTCTGCTAGCGGGGGGCCTATCTCCTACAATGAGCAGTTCTTC. This chain connects TRBV5-5 to TRBJ2-1, with 11 bases matching TRBD2. The CDR3 runs 18 residues. V dropped 3 bases and J dropped 0; count of bases not matched to a gene: 8. CDR1 and CDR2 (germline): SGHKS, YYEKEE (reference sequence).

At least ten counts were recorded for this clonotype. V and J are TRBV4-3 and TRBJ1-3; D is unresolved. The V end was cut by 0 bases, the J end by 0 bases, with 6 bases between. The V gene's germline CDR1 is LGHNA and CDR2 YSLEER. The CDR3 totals 15 residues. The DNA for the CDR3 is TGCGCCAGCAGCCAAGATCATCGCTCTGGAAACACCATATATTTT. Translating it yields CASSQDHRSGNTIYF.

J is TRBJ2-3 and V is TRBV4-2; 11 positions match TRBD1. Germline V gene lookup returns CDR1 LGHNA and CDR2 YNFKEQ. CDR3 length equals 18 residues. V lost 4 bases and J lost 0; bases outside the gene matches: 9. The CDR3 protein is CASSPRTGGTASTDTQYF. CDR3 DNA sequence: TGTGCCAGCAGCCCCCGGACAGGGGGCACCGCTAGCACAGATACGCAGTATTTT.

J is TRBJ2-1 and V is TRBV12-3 or TRBV12-4; 8 bases fit TRBD1. This CDR3 contains 15 residues. With 9 bases clipped from V and 6 bases from J, the junction kept 13 bases outside the gene matches. The CDR3 spells CASISTGGVPNEQFF. In nucleotides, the CDR3 is TGTGCCAGTATAAGTACAGGGGGTGTCCCCAATGAGCAGTTCTTC.

This clonotype occurred many times. This rearrangement joins TRBV29-1 to TRBJ2-7; maybe TRBD1 (5 bases). The ends were cut back, 3 bases at V and 0 bases at J, with 6 bases in the middle. CDR3 size: 12 residues. The germline gives CDR1 SQVTM, CDR2 ANQGSEA. CDR3 DNA sequence: TGCAGCGTTGATGGGGCCTCCTACGAGCAGTACTTC. Protein: CSVDGASYEQYF.

This clonotype appeared many times. This chain joins TRBV20-1 and TRBJ2-2; the match to TRBD1 covers 12 bases. V shed 5 bases and J 4 bases; nucleotides not matched to a gene: 14. Germline CDR1 is DFQATT and CDR2 is SNEGSKA (reference sequence). The CDR3 is 18 residues long. The CDR3 protein is CSAPITRGQGAGTGELFF. CDR3 bases: TGCAGTGCTCCCATCACCCGGGGACAGGGGGCTGGCACCGGGGAGCTGTTTTTT.

The sample holds a few counts of this clonotype. The CDR3 is CASSLSRLAGGYEQYF. Written as DNA, the CDR3 is TGTGCCAGCAGCTTATCGAGACTAGCGGGGGGATACGAGCAGTACTTC. The chain recombines TRBV7-8 with TRBJ2-7; the match to TRBD2 covers 13 bases. The CDR3 is 16 amino acids. The V segment lost 2 bases and the J segment 4 bases; nucleotides outside the gene matches: 5. CDR1 and CDR2 (germline): SGHVS, FQNEAQ.

Only a few counts were recorded for this clonotype. The chain recombines TRBV20-1 with TRBJ2-1, with a tentative D call TRBD1 (7 bases). V was cut by 4 bases and J by 6 bases, with 13 bases left in between. The V gene's germline CDR1 is DFQATT and CDR2 SNEGSKA (reference sequence). The CDR3 is 13 amino acids. The CDR3 spells CSAIRGVSNEQFF. The CDR3, as DNA: TGCAGTGCTATCAGGGGGGTGAGCAATGAGCAGTTCTTC.

This clonotype appeared many times. The V call is TRBV12-3 or TRBV12-4, the J call TRBJ2-4, with D hard to call. The CDR3 length is 12 residues. Trimming cost V 6 bases and J 8 bases, with 11 bases left between them. CDR3 DNA sequence: TGTGCCAGCAGCTTGGTCGGACACATTCAGTACTTC. This codes for CASSLVGHIQYF.

This clonotype was observed many times. The chain uses TRBV12-3 or TRBV12-4 and TRBJ2-2, with 13 positions matching TRBD2. The CDR3 is made up of 20 amino acids. V lost 6 bases to trimming and J lost 0 bases; unmatched junction nucleotides: 13. DNA of the CDR3: TGTGCCAGCAGCCCTCCTCGTGGGACTAGCGGGGAGACGAACACCGGGGAGCTGTTTTTT. Translated, it gives CASSPPRGTSGETNTGELFF.

In this sample, this clonotype turned up a few times. The rearrangement links TRBV4-1 to TRBJ1-1; TRBD1 aligns across 8 bases. Germline CDR1 and CDR2: MGHRA and YSYEKL. The J segment lost 8 bases and the V segment lost 6 bases, leaving 11 bases of the junction unmatched. The CDR3 covers 14 residues. The CDR3 DNA is TGCGCCAGCAGTCCATATGCGGGACAGGACGAAGCTTTCTTT. It encodes CASSPYAGQDEAFF.

This clonotype has more than one count but fewer than ten. This chain links TRBV20-1 with TRBJ2-3; D is undetermined. With 5 bases removed from V and 0 bases from J, the gap between germline ends came to 18 bases. Germline V gene sequence: CDR1 DFQATT, CDR2 SNEGSKA (reference sequence). The CDR3 sequence is 16 residues long. CDR3 nucleotide sequence: TGCAGTGCTCGCCGGGCGCTATTTATGAGCACAGATACGCAGTATTTT. Translation: CSARRALFMSTDTQYF.

The V call is TRBV20-1, the J call TRBJ2-5; weak D call: TRBD1 (5 bases). The length of the CDR3 is 13 residues. V was cut by 1 base and J by 3 bases, with 9 bases left in between. Germline V gene sequence: CDR1 DFQATT, CDR2 SNEGSKA (reference sequence). The CDR3 here is CSARAAREETQYF. For the CDR3, the DNA is TGCAGTGCTAGAGCGGCCAGGGAAGAGACCCAGTACTTC.

This chain connects TRBV5-1 to TRBJ2-2; 7 bases map to TRBD1. The CDR3 length is 15 residues. CDR1 is SGHRS and CDR2 is YFSETQ in the germline V gene. After removal of 4 bases from V and 2 bases from J, the junction contained 5 bases not matched to a gene. This CDR3 reads CASSADRINTGELFF. The CDR3 DNA is TGCGCCAGCAGCGCGGACAGGATCAACACCGGGGAGCTGTTTTTT. The variable domain in full, with the rest retrieved from reference TRBV5-1 and TRBJ2-2, is KAGVTQTPRYLIKTRGQQVTLSCSPISGHRSVSWYQQTPGQGLQFLFEYFSETQRNKGNFPGRFSGRQFSNSRSEMNVSTLELGDSALYLCASSADRINTGELFFGEGSRLTVL.

CDR3 nucleotide sequence: TGCGCCAGCAGCCCTCACAGGAGAACGGACGAGCAGTACGTC. The encoded protein is CASSPHRRTDEQYV. The V call is TRBV4-1, the J call TRBJ2-7; perhaps TRBD1 as D (5 bases). V lost 4 bases to trimming and J lost 5 bases, with 15 bases between them. The CDR3 covers 14 residues. Germline V gene data show CDR1 as MGHRA and CDR2 as YSYEKL.